The rows below give T cell receptor beta chains drawn from one sample of a study of blood T cell repertoires in COVID-19. The table came from immunoSEQ multiplex PCR; TCRdb's copy has only in-frame clones and leaves some out. Of 90,000 to 120,000 clones listed, around 87% are singletons. The sequencing sample was made of peripheral blood. The receptors originated from a man aged 50-60 years with acute or convalescent COVID-19. Each CDR3 is given with its conserved first and last residue. The order of the fields is J gene, V gene, D gene, CDR3 protein, CDR3 DNA. D genes are given only for firm matches.

TRBJ1-6,TRBV30,TRBD1,CAWSVQGAWGYNSPLHF,TGTGCCTGGAGTGTACAGGGGGCGTGGGGCTATAATTCACCCCTCCACTTT
TRBJ2-7,TRBV4-2,TRBD2,CASSQGLAGPSSYEQYF,TGTGCCAGCAGCCAGGGACTAGCGGGACCATCCTCCTACGAGCAGTACTTC
TRBJ2-7,TRBV11-2,.,CASSFGSSEQYF,TGTGCCAGCAGCTTCGGGAGCTCCGAGCAGTACTTC
TRBJ1-2,TRBV28,.,CASCRRGRGHGYTF,TGTGCCAGCTGCAGGCGGGGGCGCGGCCATGGCTACACCTTC
TRBJ2-1,TRBV5-1,TRBD2,CASSSKGLAGGPFRNEQFF,TGCGCCAGCAGCTCGAAGGGACTAGCGGGAGGGCCATTTCGGAATGAGCAGTTCTTC
TRBJ1-5,TRBV7-8,TRBD1,CASSLDRGFAQPQHF,TGTGCCAGCAGCTTGGACAGGGGGTTTGCTCAGCCCCAGCATTTT
TRBJ1-2,TRBV3-1/TRBV3-2,TRBD1,CASRHDRASGYTF,TGTGCCAGCAGACACGACAGGGCCTCTGGCTACACCTTC
TRBJ2-7,TRBV19,TRBD2,CASSAGVFSYEQYF,TGTGCCAGTAGCGCGGGAGTTTTTTCCTACGAGCAGTACTTC
TRBJ1-2,TRBV10-2,.,CASSESGGGGGYTF,TGCGCCAGCAGTGAGTCCGGAGGAGGTGGGGGCTACACCTTC
TRBJ2-3,TRBV30,.,CAWSRRATDTQYF,TGTGCCTGGAGTCGGAGAGCCACAGATACGCAGTATTTT